This T cell receptor beta chain was sequenced for a study of T cell changes during pregnancy in multiple sclerosis. The V gene end was trimmed by 5 bases and the J gene end by 3 bases; junction bases not matched to a gene: 4. The germline V gene has CDR1 KGHSH and CDR2 LQKENI. The CDR3 is 14 amino acids. Assay: immunoSEQ multiplex PCR; the TCRdb copy retains only in-frame clones and omits some. The sample includes roughly 63,000 clones, about 90% of them seen just once. The TCR originated in a female donor in good health, enrolled as a control in a pregnancy study. The sample in question was peripheral blood, obtained in the second trimester of pregnancy. The chain couples TRBV18 to TRBJ2-3, with 8 bases that match TRBD1. The CDR3 region is CASSTDRVTDTQYF. The CDR3 DNA sequence: TGTGCCAGCTCAACGGACAGGGTGACAGATACGCAGTATTTT.